The 23 T cell receptor beta chains presented below share a single source sample, sequenced in a study of shared clonotypes between healthy human individuals (dated by TCRdb to the early 2020s). Receptor amplification or capture employed the immunoSEQ multiplex PCR assay. TCRdb took over this immuneACCESS table, retaining in-frame rearrangements with V and J assigned. Such tables are incomplete; in checked studies, under half of the missing clones stem from an unresolved V gene, and the remainder is unexplained. The sample yields 660,000 or so clones; about 96% were counted once. Jointly, the top ten make up approximately 0.1% of the sample. CD8 naive samples consisted of CD45RO-negative cells that were positively selected for CCR7, yielding a CD45RA+CCR7+ population without TemRA cells. Sample: naive CD8+ T cells sorted from blood. This specimen's cell subset or site label, interpreted: CD45RA+CCR7+. The receptor set was obtained from a woman aged 30 to 39 in good health.

This clone has only one observation. One junction end disagrees with the germline gene, perhaps due to a read error. Other DNA sequences in this specimen translate into the identical CDR3. The chain recombines TRBV6-4 with TRBJ2-7, with 7 bases matching TRBD2. The germline V gene has CDR1 MRHNA and CDR2 SNTAGT. The CDR3 has 17 residues. CDR3 DNA: TGTGCCAGCAGGTCGGCGGTCTGGGAGGGACCTTCCTACGAACAGTACTTC. This translates into CASRSAVWEGPSYEQYF.

The CDR3 region has the DNA TGTGCCAGCAGTCCAGGGAGTAGGAGCAGCAATCAGCCCCAGCATTTT. Encoded protein: CASSPGSRSSNQPQHF. The V call is TRBV28, the J call TRBJ1-5; possible D gene TRBD1, 5 bases. The V and J ends lost 5 bases and 1 base respectively, with 15 bases between them. Germline V CDR1 and CDR2: MDHEN, SYDVKM. This CDR3 region has 16 residues.

V usage is TRBV6-5 and J usage is TRBJ2-7; D gene unclear. Germline CDR1 reads MNHEY; CDR2 reads SVGAGI. The CDR3 length is 14 residues. Trimming cost V 2 bases and J 1 base, with 9 bases left between them. The CDR3 loop reads CASSYAAFSYEQYF. CDR3 DNA: TGTGCCAGCAGTTACGCTGCGTTTTCCTACGAGCAGTACTTC.

In DNA form, the CDR3 reads TGTGCCAGCAGTGAGTCTCAGGGTGGCGGCTACACCTTC. Protein sequence: CASSESQGGGYTF. This chain links TRBV2 with TRBJ1-2; maybe TRBD1 (5 bases). Germline V gene data show CDR1 as SNHLY and CDR2 as FYNNEI. V was clipped by 3 bases and J by 8 bases, with 13 bases between them. CDR3 length equals 13 residues.

The V call is TRBV6-5, the J call TRBJ1-5, with TRBD1 matching over 10 bases. Germline V gene sequence: CDR1 MNHEY, CDR2 SVGAGI. J was trimmed by 2 bases and V by 10 bases; bases with no gene match: 5. This CDR3 is built from 14 residues. The CDR3 here is CATGTGDGNQPQHF. In DNA form, the CDR3 reads TGTGCCACCGGGACAGGGGACGGCAATCAGCCCCAGCATTTT.

The chain links TRBV7-9 to TRBJ2-3, with TRBD1 identical over 10 bases. This CDR3 spans 16 amino acids. CDR1 and CDR2 from the germline V gene are SEHNR and FQNEAQ (reference sequence). Unmatched junction bases numbered 7, after V lost 5 bases and J lost 2 bases. The CDR3 DNA reads as TGTGCCAGCAGCGAGGGGACAGGGGAATCCACAGATACGCAGTATTTT. Its protein is CASSEGTGESTDTQYF.

The V gene is TRBV2, the J gene TRBJ2-4, with 9 bases that match TRBD1. This CDR3 spans 14 amino acids. The junction had 5 bases not matched to a gene; V was cut back by 6 bases and J by 5 bases. The germline V gene has CDR1 SNHLY and CDR2 FYNNEI. The CDR3 DNA reads TGTGCCAGCAGCGATGACAGGGGGGAAAACATTCAGTACTTC. Its protein product is CASSDDRGENIQYF.

The rearrangement uses TRBV6-5 and TRBJ1-5; 9 bases map to TRBD1. Germline V gives CDR1 MNHEY, CDR2 SVGAGI. The length of the CDR3 is 15 residues. V dropped 6 bases and J dropped 2; count of bases not matched to a gene: 5. CDR3: CASRTGGEGNQPQHF. The CDR3 DNA reads as TGTGCCAGCAGGACAGGGGGAGAGGGCAATCAGCCCCAGCATTTT.

This chain joins TRBV7-4 and TRBJ2-4; D possibly matches TRBD1 or TRBD2 (5 bases each). The V end lost 7 bases, the J end lost 3 bases, and 22 bases lay between the germline ends. There are 17 residues in the CDR3. Germline CDR1 and CDR2: SGHVT and SQSDAQ. The CDR3 DNA reads as TGTGCCAGCACGGGGCGGAGCGAGATCGTGGGCAAAAACATTCAGTACTTC. Translation gives CASTGRSEIVGKNIQYF. Using reference TRBV7-4 and TRBJ2-4 for the parts outside the CDR3, the full variable domain is GAGVSQSPRYKVAKRGRDVALRCDSISGHVTLYWYRQTLGQGSEVLTYSQSDAQRDKSGRPSGRFSAERPERSVSTLKIQRTEQGDSAVYLCASTGRSEIVGKNIQYFGAGTRLSVL.

V is TRBV4-1 and J is TRBJ2-7; a weak D match, TRBD2 (5 bases). CDR1 is MGHRA, CDR2 YSYEKL, per germline. The CDR3 is 14 residues long. Trimming took 4 bases from V and 1 from J, leaving 11 bases between them. CDR3 residues: CASSLQRSSYEQYF. For the CDR3, the DNA is TGCGCCAGCAGCCTCCAGCGGAGTTCCTACGAGCAGTACTTC.

The chain carries TRBV6-5 and TRBJ1-1; 10 bases are shared with TRBD1. Unmatched junction bases numbered 5, after V lost 8 bases and J lost 5 bases. Germline lookup yields CDR1 MNHEY and CDR2 SVGAGI. The CDR3 is 13 amino acids. The CDR3 bases are TGTGCCAGCGGACAGGGGGGGTGGACTGAAGCTTTCTTT. This gives the protein CASGQGGWTEAFF.

V and J are TRBV4-1 and TRBJ2-5; 11 nucleotides agree with TRBD2. The end of the DNA fits TRBJ2-7 better, so the J call may be wrong. From germline, CDR1 is MGHRA and CDR2 YSYEKL. The CDR3 is 17 residues long. CDR3 in amino acids: CASSQGLAGPLTYEQYF. The CDR3 nucleotides read TGCGCCAGCAGCCAAGGACTAGCGGGACCGTTAACCTACGAGCAGTACTTC.

The chain employs TRBV6-5 and TRBJ2-1, with 8 bases that match TRBD1. CDR3 length: 14 residues. The germline gives CDR1 MNHEY, CDR2 SVGAGI. The V gene end was trimmed by 0 bases and the J gene end by 8 bases; junction bases not matched to a gene: 3. The CDR3 reads CASSYSRQGYEQFF. The CDR3 region has the DNA TGTGCCAGCAGTTACTCGAGACAGGGGTATGAGCAGTTCTTC.

V and J are TRBV28 and TRBJ2-1; D possibly corresponds to TRBD1 (6 bases). CDR1 is MDHEN, CDR2 SYDVKM, per germline. V lost 3 bases, J lost 12 bases, and 12 bases lay in between. The CDR3 contains 12 residues. The CDR3 region is CASSLFGGAQFF. Written as DNA, the CDR3 is TGTGCCAGCAGTTTGTTTGGGGGCGCGCAGTTCTTC.

This clone has just one count. DNA of the CDR3: TGTGCCAGCAGCTTAGAGGCTTCAACCTACGAGCAGTACTTC. The encoded protein is CASSLEASTYEQYF. The chain joins TRBV7-3 to TRBJ2-7; D is ambiguous. CDR3 length: 14 amino acids. The V end was cut by 2 bases, the J end by 2 bases, with 10 bases between. CDR1 SGHTA and CDR2 FQGTGA come from the germline V gene.

The genes are TRBV28 and TRBJ1-3; TRBD1 agrees at 9 bases. CDR1 is MDHEN, CDR2 SYDVKM, per germline. V gave up 8 bases and J gave up 2 bases; unmatched junction bases: 1. The CDR3 spans 13 residues. CDR3 nucleotides: TGTGCCAGCGGGACAGGGACTGGAAACACCATATATTTT. This gives the protein CASGTGTGNTIYF.

The chain couples TRBV6-4 to TRBJ2-7; D possibly corresponds to TRBD1 (6 bases). The CDR3 totals 13 residues. The V gene's germline CDR1 is MRHNA and CDR2 SNTAGT. Trimming took off 4 bases at V and 5 bases at J, with 12 bases between the two ends. CDR3 bases: TGTGCCAGCAGTGTCCAGACAGGTGACGAGCAGTACTTC. Its protein product is CASSVQTGDEQYF.

This clone appeared a single time. The chain is built from TRBV7-9 and TRBJ1-5; D might be TRBD1 (5 bases). The V and J ends lost 1 base and 6 bases respectively, with 10 bases between them. The CDR3 is 14 residues long. Germline lookup yields CDR1 SEHNR and CDR2 FQNEAQ (reference sequence). The CDR3 sequence is CASSLGGERQPQHF. CDR3 sequence (DNA): TGTGCCAGCAGCTTAGGAGGGGAACGTCAGCCCCAGCATTTT.

This chain links TRBV11-2 with TRBJ2-3, with 9 bases aligning to TRBD2. With 5 bases clipped from V and 2 bases from J, the junction kept 5 bases outside the gene matches. The CDR3 sequence is 15 residues long. CDR1 SGHAT and CDR2 FQNNGV come from the germline V gene. The CDR3 DNA reads TGTGCCAGCAGCATACTAGCGGGCCCCACAGATACGCAGTATTTT. Its protein product is CASSILAGPTDTQYF. Complete variable domain (other parts from reference TRBV11-2 and TRBJ2-3): EAGVAQSPRYKIIEKRQSVAFWCNPISGHATLYWYQQILGQGPKLLIQFQNNGVVDDSQLPKDRFSAERLKGVDSTLKIQPAKLEDSAVYLCASSILAGPTDTQYFGPGTRLTVL.

CDR3 amino acids: CASSLIRQLLYGYTF. As DNA, the CDR3 is TGTGCCAGCAGCTTGATTAGGCAGCTACTCTATGGCTACACCTTC. The gene calls are TRBV5-6 and TRBJ1-2, with D unresolved. CDR3 length: 15 amino acids. The germline V gene has CDR1 SGHDT and CDR2 YYEEEE. V was pared by 1 base and J by 4 bases, with 14 bases between. Full variable domain (missing parts from reference TRBV5-6 and TRBJ1-2): DAGVTQSPTHLIKTRGQQVTLRCSPKSGHDTVSWYQQALGQGPQFIFQYYEEEERQRGNFPDRFSGHQFPNYSSELNVNALLLGDSALYLCASSLIRQLLYGYTFGSGTRLTVV.

The rearrangement uses TRBV27 and TRBJ2-4; the match to TRBD2 covers 9 bases. Germline loops: CDR1 MNHEY, CDR2 SMNVEV (reference sequence). The CDR3 loop spans 17 amino acids. Unmatched junction bases numbered 9, after V lost 5 bases and J lost 1 base. Here the CDR3 reads CASSPLKAGGAKNIQYF. In DNA, the CDR3 is TGTGCCAGCAGTCCACTGAAAGCGGGAGGTGCCAAAAACATTCAGTACTTC.

J is TRBJ1-4 and V is TRBV11-3; D is perhaps TRBD1 (5 bases). This CDR3 is built from 14 residues. CDR1 is SGHNT, CDR2 YENEEA, per germline. Between the trimmed V and J ends, which lost 1 base and 8 bases, there was a span of 11 bases. This CDR3 reads CASSLVRRGEKLFF. The DNA of the CDR3 is TGTGCCAGCAGCTTAGTCCGGCGGGGGGAAAAACTGTTTTTT. Using reference TRBV11-3 and TRBJ1-4 for the parts outside the CDR3, the full variable domain is EAGVVQSPRYKIIEKKQPVAFWCNPISGHNTLYWYLQNLGQGPELLIRYENEEAVDDSQLPKDRFSAERLKGVDSTLKIQPAELGDSAVYLCASSLVRRGEKLFFGSGTQLSVL.

This chain uses TRBV6-6 with TRBJ1-2; unclear D gene. This CDR3 comprises 16 residues. In germline, CDR1 is MNHNY, CDR2 SVGAGI (reference sequence). With 4 bases removed from V and 0 bases from J, the gap between germline ends came to 15 bases. The DNA of the CDR3 is TGTGCCAGCAGTTCCCCGCGGACGGAAGCTAACTATGGCTACACCTTC. Residues: CASSSPRTEANYGYTF.